This record concerns one TCR beta chain sequence. The antigen is undetermined. This sample is drawn from a study of monozygotic twins with inflammatory bowel disease. Overall study findings and caveats: Part of the variability in patient repertoires may have come from differing immunosuppressive treatments. Patients with IBD had less TCRbeta diversity (inverse Simpson) than their healthy co-twins.

The CDR3 covers 19 residues. The germline V gene encodes CDR1 SGHAT and CDR2 FQNNGV. TCRdb reworked the 5' RACE reads into one entry per CDR3 protein, no DNA. The sample table sets out roughly 320,000 distinct CDR3 sequences. Sequenced input: blood. This chain links TRBV11-2 with TRBJ2-7. This receptor was taken from a human donor with ulcerative colitis or Crohn's disease, or a healthy co-twin of an affected twin (not recorded which). CDR3 residues: CASSLRMKSSRGGFNEQYF.